This T cell receptor (beta chain) was recorded in a study of CD8 T cells in ankylosing spondylitis. The authors made TCR beta libraries by quantitative 5'-RACE with molecular barcodes. TCRdb analysed the 5' RACE reads with MiXCR anew, one entry per CDR3 protein. This table has 200,000 to 250,000 distinct CDR3 sequences, approximately 7.3% appearing once. V was clipped by 2 bases and J by 4 bases, with 12 bases between them. Germline V lookup: CDR1 SGHDN, CDR2 FVKESK. This CDR3 has 15 residues. For this clonotype: The antigen is not known.

Findings of the study overall: Characteristic of ankylosing spondylitis blood, it appeared, was a TCR beta motif comprising roughly 8 highly homologous variants.

The material sequenced was blood, either unsorted or a sorted T cell fraction (not recorded which). The J gene is TRBJ2-1, the V gene TRBV14; tentatively, D is TRBD1 or TRBD2 (5 bases each). The TCR originated in a male donor with ankylosing spondylitis. The CDR3 sequence: CASSQKLGVYNEQFF. DNA for the CDR3: TGTGCCAGCAGCCAAAAACTAGGGGTTTACAATGAGCAGTTCTTC.